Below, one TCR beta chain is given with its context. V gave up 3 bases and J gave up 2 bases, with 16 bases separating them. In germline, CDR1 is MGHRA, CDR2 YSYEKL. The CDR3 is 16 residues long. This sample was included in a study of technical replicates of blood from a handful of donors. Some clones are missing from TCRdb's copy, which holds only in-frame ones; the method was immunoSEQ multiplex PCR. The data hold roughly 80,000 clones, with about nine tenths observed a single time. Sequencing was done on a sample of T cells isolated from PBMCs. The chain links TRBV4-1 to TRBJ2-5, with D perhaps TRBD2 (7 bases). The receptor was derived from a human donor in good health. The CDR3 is CASSQPGRGGQETQYF. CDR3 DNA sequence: TGCGCCAGCAGCCAGCCAGGGAGGGGGGGACAAGAGACCCAGTACTTC.